Listed below are T cell receptor beta chains from one sample, sequenced in a study of neurological immune-mediated disorders. MiXCR was run by TCRdb on the 5' RACE reads, yielding one entry per CDR3 protein. This sample has 55,000 to 65,000 distinct CDR3 sequences, with under 4.5% found just once. Material for sequencing was PBMCs. The receptors originated from a woman in her twenties or thirties with multiple sclerosis. The CDR3 runs from the conserved cysteine through the conserved F or W. Each record gives: J gene, clone size, D gene, V gene, CDR3 length, CDR3 DNA, CDR3 protein. The D gene is left open where the match is weak. The size field reads once, few, many or a size class.

TRBJ1-2 many TRBD1 TRBV3-1 15 TGTGCCAGCAGCCAAGTTTCAGGGGGTAACTATGGCTACACCTTC CASSQVSGGNYGYTF
TRBJ1-2 few TRBD1 TRBV10-3 17 TGTGCCATCAGTGAGTCGACCACGGCAGGGGGAAACTATGGCTACACCTTC CAISESTTAGGNYGYTF
TRBJ2-3 many TRBD2 TRBV7-3 16 TGTGCCAGCAGCTTAATCGGGACTAGGGGCACAGATACGCAGTATTTT CASSLIGTRGTDTQYF
TRBJ2-5 many - TRBV20-1 12 TGCAGTGCTAGAGTTAGGGGAGAGACCCAGTACTTC CSARVRGETQYF
TRBJ2-3 many - TRBV20-1 17 TGCAGTGCTAGACCGGCCCGCGGGACCACTAGCACAGATACGCAGTATTTT CSARPARGTTSTDTQYF
TRBJ2-5 many - TRBV7-2 14 TGTGCCAGCAGCTTAGGGCAGCCTCCCCAGACCCAGTACTTC CASSLGQPPQTQYF
TRBJ1-6 many TRBD1 TRBV10-3 13 TGTGCCATCAGGGGACAGGGGAATTCACCCCTCCACTTT CAIRGQGNSPLHF
TRBJ1-4 many - TRBV19 14 TGTGCCAGTAGTATTCAACCGGGGGGTGAAAAACTGTTTTTT CASSIQPGGEKLFF
TRBJ1-1 many - TRBV14 15 TGTGCCAGCAGCCTATGGACGTCCGGGAACACTGAAGCTTTCTTT CASSLWTSGNTEAFF
TRBJ2-7 many - TRBV9 13 TGTGCCAGCAGCGTAGGACCCGGCGACGAGCAGTACTTC CASSVGPGDEQYF
TRBJ2-3 many TRBD2 TRBV20-1 18 TGCAGTGCTAGAGACCATTCTCGGACTAGCGGTGGCACAGATACGCAGTATTTT CSARDHSRTSGGTDTQYF
TRBJ2-7 many - TRBV27 13 TGTGCCAGCAGTTTTTTGGAGGGTGACGAGCAGTACTTC CASSFLEGDEQYF
TRBJ1-1 many - TRBV18 14 TGTGCCAGCTCACCCAACAGGGACGACACTGAAGCTTTCTTT CASSPNRDDTEAFF
TRBJ1-2 many TRBD1 TRBV5-1 17 TGCGCCAGCAGGCTGGTTGGGTGGGCCCAGGGGGCCTATGGCTACACCTTC CASRLVGWAQGAYGYTF
TRBJ2-7 many - TRBV7-2 16 TGTGCCAGCAGCTTGGCCCCAGCGGCACTGGGGGCGGAGCAGTACTTC CASSLAPAALGAEQYF
TRBJ1-5 many - TRBV24-1 15 TGTGCCACCAGTGATCTCCGATGTGTGGATCAGCCCCAGCATTTT CATSDLRCVDQPQHF